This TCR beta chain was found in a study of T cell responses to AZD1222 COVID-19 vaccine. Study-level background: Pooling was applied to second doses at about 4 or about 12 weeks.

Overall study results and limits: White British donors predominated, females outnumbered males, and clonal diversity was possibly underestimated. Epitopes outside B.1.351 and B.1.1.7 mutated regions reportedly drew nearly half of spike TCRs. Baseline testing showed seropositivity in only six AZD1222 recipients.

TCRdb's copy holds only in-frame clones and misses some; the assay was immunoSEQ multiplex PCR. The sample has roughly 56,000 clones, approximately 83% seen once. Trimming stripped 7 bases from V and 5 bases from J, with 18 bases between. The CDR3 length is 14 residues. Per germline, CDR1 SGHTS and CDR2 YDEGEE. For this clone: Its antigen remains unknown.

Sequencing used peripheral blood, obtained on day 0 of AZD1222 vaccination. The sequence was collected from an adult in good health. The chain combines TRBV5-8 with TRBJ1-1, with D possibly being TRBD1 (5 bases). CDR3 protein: CASRQLGGLTEAFF. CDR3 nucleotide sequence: TGTGCCAGCCGCCAGCTTGGGGGGTTGACTGAAGCTTTCTTT.